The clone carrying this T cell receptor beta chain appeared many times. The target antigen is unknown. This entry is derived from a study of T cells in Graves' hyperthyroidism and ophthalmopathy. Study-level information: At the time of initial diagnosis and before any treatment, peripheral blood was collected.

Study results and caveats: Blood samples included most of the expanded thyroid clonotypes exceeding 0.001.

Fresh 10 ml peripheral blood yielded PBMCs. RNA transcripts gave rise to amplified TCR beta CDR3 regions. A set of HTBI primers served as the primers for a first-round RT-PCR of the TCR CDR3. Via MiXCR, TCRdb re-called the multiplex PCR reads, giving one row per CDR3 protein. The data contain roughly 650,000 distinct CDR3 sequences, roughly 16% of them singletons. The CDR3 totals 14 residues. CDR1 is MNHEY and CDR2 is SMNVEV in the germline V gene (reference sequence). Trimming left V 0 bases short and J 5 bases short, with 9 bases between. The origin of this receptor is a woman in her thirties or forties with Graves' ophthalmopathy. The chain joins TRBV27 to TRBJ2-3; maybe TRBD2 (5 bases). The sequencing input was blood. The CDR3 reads CASSLSSGKDTQYF. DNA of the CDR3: TGTGCCAGCAGTTTATCTTCGGGAAAAGATACGCAGTATTTT.